The rows below give T cell receptor beta chains drawn from one sample of a study of cytomegalovirus exposure and HLA in healthy donors. Some clones are missing from TCRdb's copy, which holds only in-frame ones; the method was immunoSEQ multiplex PCR. The sample consists of 75,000 to 90,000 clones, roughly 72% of them appearing once. Sample: PBMCs. The receptors derive from a man between 25 and 39 years old in good health and CMV-seropositive. The CDR3 runs from the conserved cysteine through the conserved F or W.

CDR3: CASSEYSGDRYGYTF
V: TRBV25-1
J: TRBJ1-2

CDR3: CASRYYNEQFF
V: TRBV7-9
J: TRBJ2-1

CDR3: CASSQEDRANTEAFF
V: TRBV4-2
J: TRBJ1-1

CDR3: CASSRGGTEAFF
V: TRBV6-5
J: TRBJ1-1

CDR3: CATGGYEQFF
V: TRBV25-1
J: TRBJ2-1

CDR3: CSVEDSNTIYF
V: TRBV29-1
J: TRBJ1-3

CDR3: CASSTASGSSHEQYF
V: TRBV6-1
J: TRBJ2-7

CDR3: CATRSSYNEQFF
V: TRBV19
J: TRBJ2-1

CDR3: CASSQPPGLQETQYF
V: TRBV4-1
J: TRBJ2-5

CDR3: CASMRGGESQPQHF
V: TRBV19
J: TRBJ1-5

CDR3: CASSQSVETQYF
V: TRBV7-2
J: TRBJ2-5

CDR3: CASRGQENQPQHF
V: TRBV6-1
J: TRBJ1-5

CDR3: CASSSRGFPSSGANVLTF
V: TRBV2
J: TRBJ2-6

CDR3: CASSQVTGLNYGYTF
V: TRBV4-1
J: TRBJ1-2

CDR3: CASSVEGAVPGELFF
V: TRBV9
J: TRBJ2-2

CDR3: CASSYDSNYGYTF
V: TRBV6-5
J: TRBJ1-2

CDR3: CAMTGFYDGRYF
V: TRBV30
J: TRBJ2-7

CDR3: CASSVSVTDTQYF
V: TRBV9
J: TRBJ2-3

CDR3: CASSSTGDYGYTF
V: TRBV27
J: TRBJ1-2

CDR3: CASSSEDTQYF
V: TRBV7-6
J: TRBJ2-3

CDR3: CASSLVAGGTGELFF
V: TRBV13
J: TRBJ2-2

CDR3: CASSERGRNNEQFF
V: TRBV2
J: TRBJ2-1

CDR3: CASSLTPTVIYEQYF
V: TRBV6-5
J: TRBJ2-7

CDR3: CASSLGAAGNTGDTEAFF
V: TRBV5-1
J: TRBJ1-1

CDR3: CASSLSGGGAGETQYF
V: TRBV5-4
J: TRBJ2-5

CDR3: CASSPSFTGYEQYF
V: TRBV2
J: TRBJ2-7

CDR3: CASSETRNRRNTEAFF
V: TRBV10-2
J: TRBJ1-1

CDR3: CASSRGQNTEAFF
V: TRBV19
J: TRBJ1-1

CDR3: CASSPRTSRTFF
V: TRBV28
J: TRBJ2-2

CDR3: CASSSLGGVGRGGELFF
V: TRBV28
J: TRBJ2-2

CDR3: CASSESTGNEKLFF
V: TRBV10-1
J: TRBJ1-4

CDR3: CASSIGSNNEQFF
V: TRBV19
J: TRBJ2-1

CDR3: CASSLVGLREETQYF
V: TRBV7-2
J: TRBJ2-5

CDR3: CASTLMGGSGNEQFF
V: TRBV6-6
J: TRBJ2-1

CDR3: CASSLGVPGNQPQHF
V: TRBV5-6
J: TRBJ1-5

CDR3: CASSSWTGGGSPLHF
V: TRBV7-9
J: TRBJ1-6

CDR3: CASSVAGVYEQYF
V: TRBV28
J: TRBJ2-7

CDR3: CASRPSSVTGELFF
V: TRBV6-5
J: TRBJ2-2

CDR3: CAWGVGGGNTIYF
V: TRBV30
J: TRBJ1-3

CDR3: CASTRAGGSTGELFF
V: TRBV6-5
J: TRBJ2-2

CDR3: CASSVADRNTGELFF
V: TRBV9
J: TRBJ2-2

CDR3: CASSQAGTGYGYTF
V: TRBV4-1
J: TRBJ1-2

CDR3: CAWNRGLDVNEQFF
V: TRBV30
J: TRBJ2-1